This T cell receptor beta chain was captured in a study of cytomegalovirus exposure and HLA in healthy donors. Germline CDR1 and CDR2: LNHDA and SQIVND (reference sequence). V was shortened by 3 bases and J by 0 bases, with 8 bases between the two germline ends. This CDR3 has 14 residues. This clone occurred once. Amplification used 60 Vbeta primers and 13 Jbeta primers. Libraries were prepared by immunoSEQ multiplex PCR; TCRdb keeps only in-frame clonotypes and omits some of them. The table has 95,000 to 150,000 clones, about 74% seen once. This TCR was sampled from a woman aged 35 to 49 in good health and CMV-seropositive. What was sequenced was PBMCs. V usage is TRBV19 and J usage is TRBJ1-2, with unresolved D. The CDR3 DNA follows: TGTGCCAGTAGTATCAAACAGACTAACTATGGCTACACCTTC. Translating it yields CASSIKQTNYGYTF.